This entry lists 13 T cell receptor beta chains sequenced from one sample in a study of blood T cell repertoires in COVID-19. Generated by immunoSEQ multiplex PCR, the TCRdb table keeps only in-frame clones and is missing some. The sample lists roughly 220,000 clones, less than 85% occurring once. Sequenced: peripheral blood. The receptors here all came from a woman between 65 and 79 years old with acute or convalescent COVID-19.

The chain is built from TRBV5-6 and TRBJ1-1; D possibly corresponds to TRBD1 (6 bases). This CDR3 has 15 amino acids. CDR1 is SGHDT and CDR2 is YYEEEE in the germline V gene. Deletions cut 3 bases from V and 0 bases from J, with 12 bases between. The CDR3 sequence is CASSWGQVLNTEAFF. CDR3 DNA: TGTGCCAGCAGCTGGGGACAAGTCCTGAACACTGAAGCTTTCTTT.

V and J are TRBV3-1 (or the pseudogene TRBV3-2) and TRBJ2-1; 12 bases fit TRBD2. Germline trimming cut 0 bases from V and 0 bases from J; bases unmatched to any gene: 18. This CDR3 is built from 23 residues. CDR1 and CDR2 from the germline V gene are LGHDT and YNNKEL (reference sequence). The CDR3 loop is CASSQDFLGLAGGLRSSYNEQFF. For the CDR3, the DNA is TGTGCCAGCAGCCAAGACTTTTTGGGCCTAGCGGGAGGGTTAAGGAGCTCCTACAATGAGCAGTTCTTC.

The CDR3, as DNA: TGTGCCAGCAGTTCCCCGGGACAGACACTCTACGAGCAGTACTTC. It is translated as CASSSPGQTLYEQYF. J is TRBJ2-7 and V is TRBV6-5; 7 bases line up with TRBD1. The trim removed 4 bases at V and 3 bases at J, leaving 9 bases unmatched. Germline V lookup: CDR1 MNHEY, CDR2 SVGAGI. This CDR3 comprises 15 residues.

The chain combines TRBV27 with TRBJ2-7, with 8 bases fitting TRBD2. Trimming cost V 6 bases and J 4 bases; bases outside gene matches: 11. CDR1 is MNHEY and CDR2 is SMNVEV in the germline V gene (reference sequence). The CDR3 consists of 15 residues. The CDR3 coding sequence is TGTGCCAGCAGCCGTCTCGGTAGCGGGAAGTACGAGCAGTACTTC. Translating gives CASSRLGSGKYEQYF.

The DNA of the CDR3 is TGTGCCAGTATGGCGGGACGGGGGACTGAAGCTTTCTTT. Protein product: CASMAGRGTEAFF. The V call is TRBV19, the J call TRBJ1-1, with D tentatively TRBD1 (5 bases). V was clipped by 7 bases and J by 5 bases, with 14 bases between them. Per germline, CDR1 LNHDA and CDR2 SQIVND (reference sequence). There are 13 residues in the CDR3. Combining the CDR3 with reference TRBV19 and TRBJ1-1 gives the whole variable domain DGGITQSPKYLFRKEGQNVTLSCEQNLNHDAMYWYRQDPGQGLRLIYYSQIVNDFQKGDIAEGYSVSREKKESFPLTVTSAQKNPTAFYLCASMAGRGTEAFFGQGTRLTVV.

This chain joins TRBV5-1 and TRBJ2-2; 8 nucleotides match TRBD1. The CDR3 runs 15 residues. Per germline, CDR1 SGHRS and CDR2 YFSETQ. With V trimmed by 5 bases and J by 2 bases, 5 bases remained unmatched. The CDR3, as DNA: TGCGCCAGCAGGGGACAGGAGTTTAACACCGGGGAGCTGTTTTTT. It codes for CASRGQEFNTGELFF.

The chain uses TRBV11-2 and TRBJ2-1, with D maybe TRBD2 (5 bases). Germline-derived CDR1 and CDR2 are SGHAT and FQNNGV. The CDR3 totals 14 residues. The V end lost 1 base, the J end lost 6 bases, and 10 bases lay between the germline ends. CDR3 sequence: CASSLAGYGNEQFF. The DNA of the CDR3 is TGTGCCAGCAGCTTAGCGGGGTACGGCAATGAGCAGTTCTTC.

This clone was counted only a few times. CDR3 loop: CASRLTGAKGYTF. CDR3 in DNA: TGTGCCAGCAGGCTGACAGGGGCGAAGGGCTACACCTTC. The rearrangement uses TRBV12-3 or TRBV12-4 and TRBJ1-2, with TRBD1 matching over 8 bases. V was pared by 6 bases and J by 8 bases, with 8 bases of the junction left unmatched. The CDR3 is 13 amino acids.

The V and J genes are TRBV5-4 and TRBJ1-2; maybe TRBD1 (5 bases). Germline CDR1 is SGHNT and CDR2 is YYREEE (reference sequence). V was cut by 5 bases and J by 1 base, with 12 bases left in between. This CDR3 has 14 residues. The chain's CDR3 is CASRFAGGNYGYTF. CDR3 nucleotides: TGTGCCAGCAGGTTTGCCGGGGGTAACTATGGCTACACCTTC.

The chain employs TRBV4-1 and TRBJ2-1, with TRBD2 matching over 8 bases. The ends lost 0 bases at V and 4 bases at J; junction bases unmatched: 5. The CDR3 spans 16 residues. CDR1 is MGHRA, CDR2 YSYEKL, per germline. The CDR3 bases are TGCGCCAGCAGCCAAGATCTATTAGCGGGATACAATGAGCAGTTCTTC. Translation gives CASSQDLLAGYNEQFF.

The V gene is TRBV28, the J gene TRBJ2-2; D unresolved. The CDR3 consists of 14 residues. Germline V lookup: CDR1 MDHEN, CDR2 SYDVKM. The V end lost 1 base, the J end lost 1 base, and 4 bases lay between the germline ends. The CDR3: CASSLYKNTGELFF. The CDR3 region has the DNA TGTGCCAGCAGTTTATACAAGAACACCGGGGAGCTGTTTTTT.

The chain has TRBV3-1 (or the pseudogene TRBV3-2) and TRBJ2-1, with TRBD1 identical over 7 bases. The CDR3 loop spans 14 amino acids. Germline loops: CDR1 LGHDT, CDR2 YNNKEL (reference sequence). Unmatched junction bases numbered 1, after V lost 1 base and J lost 4 bases. The CDR3: CASSQAGQYNEQFF. The CDR3, as DNA: TGTGCCAGCAGCCAAGCGGGACAGTACAATGAGCAGTTCTTC.

The chain employs TRBV28 and TRBJ2-7, with 11 nucleotides matching TRBD2. Germline lookup yields CDR1 MDHEN and CDR2 SYDVKM. The CDR3 covers 15 residues. V trimming: 6 bases; J trimming: 4 bases; junction bases outside the gene matches: 8. CDR3 nucleotides: TGTGCCAGCAGAGAGGGGACTAGCGGTACGTACGAGCAGTACTTC. Translating gives CASREGTSGTYEQYF.